Listed below are T cell receptor beta chains from one sample, sequenced in a study of vaccination effects on CD4 cells after COVID-19. Repertoires were generated with immunoSEQ multiplex PCR, while TCRdb's copy carries only in-frame clones and drops some. The data hold about 34,000 clones, with around 79% observed a single time. These receptors' antigens are unknown. Sequenced material: CD4+ T cells from PBMCs cultured without peptide, taken after COVID-19 vaccination. Receptors were obtained from a human donor who had a prior SARS-CoV-2 infection. Each CDR3 is given with its conserved first and last residue. Fields, in order: CDR3 length, D gene, J gene, clone size, V gene, CDR3 DNA, CDR3 protein. A D gene is named only where the DNA matches it firmly. Rows may omit the clone size; those that give it use once, few, many or a size class.

14	NA	TRBJ2-5	few	TRBV2	TGTGCCAGCAGCAGGGGAGGCTACCAAGAGACCCAGTACTTC	CASSRGGYQETQYF
15	TRBD2	TRBJ2-5	NA	TRBV5-1	TGCGCCAGCGAGACTAGCGGGATGGCCGGGGAGACCCAGTACTTC	CASETSGMAGETQYF
15	NA	TRBJ2-3	NA	TRBV5-4	TGTGCCAGCAGCAAGGCCGGGTCCAGCACAGATACGCAGTATTTT	CASSKAGSSTDTQYF
15	TRBD1	TRBJ2-7	NA	TRBV19	TGTGCCAGTAGTATCGCACAGGGGAGCCCCTACGAGCAGTACTTC	CASSIAQGSPYEQYF
16	NA	TRBJ2-6	NA	TRBV19	TGTGCCAGTAGTATTGACCGGGGGGCCGGGGCCAACGTCCTGACTTTC	CASSIDRGAGANVLTF
15	TRBD1	TRBJ2-7	NA	TRBV5-1	TGCGCCAGCAGCTTGGTGGGCAGGGGGAATGACGAGCAGTACTTC	CASSLVGRGNDEQYF
15	NA	TRBJ2-1	NA	TRBV6-5	TGTGCCAGCAGTTATGGGGGCGGGGATGGGAATGAGCAGTTCTTC	CASSYGGGDGNEQFF
16	NA	TRBJ2-5	NA	TRBV5-4	TGTGCCAGCAGCGACGGGCCATTAGGAGGGCAAGAGACCCAGTACTTC	CASSDGPLGGQETQYF
14	NA	TRBJ1-5	NA	TRBV5-6	TGTGCCAGCAGCTTGGCGGGGTCCGGTCAGCCCCAGCATTTT	CASSLAGSGQPQHF
16	NA	TRBJ2-3	NA	TRBV4-2	TGTGCCAGCAGCCAAACAAGGTTGGGAGTTGAAGATACGCAGTATTTT	CASSQTRLGVEDTQYF
12	NA	TRBJ2-7	few	TRBV2	TGTGCCAGCACACAGGGTGGATACGAGCAGTACTTC	CASTQGGYEQYF
13	NA	TRBJ2-2	NA	TRBV2	TGTGCCAGCAGAGCCTTTTACACCGGGGAGCTGTTTTTT	CASRAFYTGELFF
13	NA	TRBJ1-2	NA	TRBV23-1	TGCGCCAGCAGTCAATTCCCCTTCTGCGGCCACACCTTC	CASSQFPFCGHTF
16	NA	TRBJ1-3	NA	TRBV9	TGTGCCAGCAGCGTAGAGGCAGGGCGCCCTGGAAACACCATATATTTT	CASSVEAGRPGNTIYF
13	NA	TRBJ2-7	NA	TRBV7-9	TGTGCCAGCAGCTTAGCGGGAGTGGGTGAGCAGTACTTC	CASSLAGVGEQYF
15	TRBD1	TRBJ2-3	NA	TRBV7-2	TGTGCCAGCAGCTTAGTGGGACAGGCGAGAGATACGCAGTATTTT	CASSLVGQARDTQYF
19	TRBD2	TRBJ2-1	NA	TRBV5-1	TGCGCCAGCAGCTGGGGACTAGCGGGGGGCCAGGTTTTTGACAATGAGCAGTTCTTC	CASSWGLAGGQVFDNEQFF
16	NA	TRBJ2-3	NA	TRBV4-3	TGCGCCAGCAGCCGCGCCAGGGGAAGAGACACAGATACGCAGTATTTT	CASSRARGRDTDTQYF
16	TRBD2	TRBJ2-5	once	TRBV6-2/TRBV6-3	TGTGCCAGCAGTTACGCGGCGGGAGTTGTCCAAGAGACCCAGTACTTC	CASSYAAGVVQETQYF
18	TRBD2	TRBJ2-7	NA	TRBV14	TGTGCCAGCAGCCAAGATGCACTAGCGGTGCGGAGCTCCTACGAGCAGTACTTC	CASSQDALAVRSSYEQYF
14	NA	TRBJ2-3	NA	TRBV5-1	TGCGCCACCCAGAGCGGGTTACACACAGATACGCAGTATTTT	CATQSGLHTDTQYF
15	NA	TRBJ2-4	NA	TRBV5-4	TGTGCCAGCAAAGAGGGAAGATCTGTCAAAAACATTCAGTACTTC	CASKEGRSVKNIQYF
16	TRBD1	TRBJ1-6	NA	TRBV5-1	TGCGCCAGCAGCTTGGCCGTCGGACAGGGGAGTTCACCCCTCCACTTT	CASSLAVGQGSSPLHF
14	TRBD1	TRBJ1-3	NA	TRBV14	TGTGCCAGCAGCCAGGGACAGCGGTGGGACACCATATATTTT	CASSQGQRWDTIYF
14	NA	TRBJ2-3	NA	TRBV29-1	TGCAGCGTATCGTGGGGACAAGGCACAGATACGCAGTATTTT	CSVSWGQGTDTQYF
18	TRBD2	TRBJ2-1	NA	TRBV4-3	TGCGCCAGCAGCCAAGCGATGGGAGGTAGCGGGAGGGCCGATGAGCAGTTCTTC	CASSQAMGGSGRADEQFF
12	NA	TRBJ2-7	NA	TRBV5-1	TGCGCCAGCAGCTTGGATGGTATCGGGCAGTACTTC	CASSLDGIGQYF
12	NA	TRBJ2-3	NA	TRBV11-1	TGTGCCAGCAGCTTAGTTGTGGATACGCAGTATTTT	CASSLVVDTQYF
14	NA	TRBJ1-1	NA	TRBV5-1	TGCGCCACCCGGGAAGAATTAATGAACACTGAAGCTTTCTTT	CATREELMNTEAFF
15	NA	TRBJ1-1	NA	TRBV5-4	TGTGCCAGCAGCTTGGTGTCTGTGGGGGGGACTGAAGCTTTCTTT	CASSLVSVGGTEAFF
15	TRBD1	TRBJ2-4	NA	TRBV24-1	TGTGCCACCAGTGATATACAAGGGACAGGGGAGATTCAGTACTTC	CATSDIQGTGEIQYF
16	TRBD2	TRBJ2-1	NA	TRBV4-1	TGCGCCAGCAGCCCACTCTCGGGAGTCGCGGGGGTTGAGCAGTTCTTC	CASSPLSGVAGVEQFF
16	NA	TRBJ2-7	NA	TRBV5-4	TGTGCCAGCAGTCCGACGCAGACTAGGTCGATCTACGAGCAGTACTTC	CASSPTQTRSIYEQYF
18	NA	TRBJ2-2	NA	TRBV7-8	TGTGCCAGCAGTATTCCCCCATTGAGGGCCTCGCCCACCGGGGAGCTGTTTTTT	CASSIPPLRASPTGELFF
14	NA	TRBJ2-1	NA	TRBV5-1	TGCGCCAGCAGGCCGGCTAGCTCCTACAATGAGCAGTTCTTC	CASRPASSYNEQFF
15	NA	TRBJ1-1	NA	TRBV5-5	TGTGCTACTCAGCTTTCGGGACCACAGAACACTGAAGCTTTCTTT	CATQLSGPQNTEAFF